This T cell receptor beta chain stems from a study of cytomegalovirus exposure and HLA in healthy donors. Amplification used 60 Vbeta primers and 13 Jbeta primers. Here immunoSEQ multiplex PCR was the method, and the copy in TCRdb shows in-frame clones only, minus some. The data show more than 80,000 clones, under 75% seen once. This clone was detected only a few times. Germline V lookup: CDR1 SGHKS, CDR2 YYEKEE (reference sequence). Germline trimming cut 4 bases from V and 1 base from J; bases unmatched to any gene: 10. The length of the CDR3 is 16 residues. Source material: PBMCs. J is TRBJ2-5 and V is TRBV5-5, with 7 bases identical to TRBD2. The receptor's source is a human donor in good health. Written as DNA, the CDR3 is TGTGCCAGCAGCCCTGAGCGGGGAACATTCCAAGAGACCCAGTACTTC. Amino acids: CASSPERGTFQETQYF.